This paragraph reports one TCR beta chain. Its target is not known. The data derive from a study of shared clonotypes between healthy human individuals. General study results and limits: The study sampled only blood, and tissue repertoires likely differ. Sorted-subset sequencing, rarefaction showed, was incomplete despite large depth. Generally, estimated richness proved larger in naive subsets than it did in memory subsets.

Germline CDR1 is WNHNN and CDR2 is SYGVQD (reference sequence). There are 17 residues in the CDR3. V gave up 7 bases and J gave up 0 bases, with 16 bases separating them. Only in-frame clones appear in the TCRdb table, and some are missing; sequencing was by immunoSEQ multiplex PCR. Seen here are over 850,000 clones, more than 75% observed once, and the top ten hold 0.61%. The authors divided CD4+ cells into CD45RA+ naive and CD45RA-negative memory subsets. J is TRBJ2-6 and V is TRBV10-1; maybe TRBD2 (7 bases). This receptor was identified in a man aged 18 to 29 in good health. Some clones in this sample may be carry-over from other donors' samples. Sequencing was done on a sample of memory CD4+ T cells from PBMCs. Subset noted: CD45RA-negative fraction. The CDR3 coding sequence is TGCGCCAGCAAGTTTCGGGGGGCCGTCTCTGGGGCCAACGTCCTGACTTTC. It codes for CASKFRGAVSGANVLTF.